The rows below give T cell receptor beta chains drawn from one sample of a study of siplizumab effects on memory and regulatory T cells. TCRdb's copy holds only in-frame clones and misses some; the assay was immunoSEQ multiplex PCR. The table has about 110,000 clones, around 90% seen once. Sequencing input: CD4+ T cells sorted from blood. The receptors here all came from a human donor in good health. Each CDR3 is given with its conserved first and last residue. D genes are given only for firm matches. For some rows the clone size is stated as once, few or many, or as a class when expanded; others skip it.

TRBJ2-3 | TRBV5-4 | - | - | TGTGCCAGCAGCTTGGGGCGCGGGTCTAGCACAGATACGCAGTATTTT | CASSLGRGSSTDTQYF
TRBJ1-4 | TRBV18 | TRBD1 | - | TGTGCCAGCTCACGAGGACAGGGGGGTGAAAAACTGTTTTTT | CASSRGQGGEKLFF
TRBJ2-7 | TRBV5-4 | TRBD1 | - | TGTGCCAGCAGATCCGGGACAGGGGGCTTCGAGCAGTACTTC | CASRSGTGGFEQYF
TRBJ2-7 | TRBV18 | - | - | TGTGCCAGCTCACCACGGAGAGAAACCTACGAGCAGTACTTC | CASSPRRETYEQYF
TRBJ2-7 | TRBV18 | TRBD1 | - | TGTGCCAGCTCACAGGGACAGGGGCCCTACGAGCAGTACTTC | CASSQGQGPYEQYF
TRBJ2-1 | TRBV18 | - | few | TGTGCCAGCTCACCACAGGGGTATGAGCAGTTCTTC | CASSPQGYEQFF
TRBJ2-3 | TRBV29-1 | TRBD1 | - | TGCAGCGTTGCCGGGACAGCCAACACAGATACGCAGTATTTT | CSVAGTANTDTQYF
TRBJ2-1 | TRBV7-9 | - | - | TGTGCCAGCAGCCTCGTTTGGGCTTACAATGAGCAGTTCTTC | CASSLVWAYNEQFF
TRBJ2-7 | TRBV7-9 | TRBD2 | once | TGTGCCAGCAGCTTGAGGTCTAGCGGATACTACGAGCAGTACTTC | CASSLRSSGYYEQYF
TRBJ1-1 | TRBV5-1 | - | - | TGCGCCAGCAGCTTCGGGGACAAAAACACTGAAGCTTTCTTT | CASSFGDKNTEAFF
TRBJ2-1 | TRBV27 | TRBD2 | once | TGTGCCAGCAGGCCCGGGACTAGAGGCAATGAGCAGTTCTTC | CASRPGTRGNEQFF
TRBJ1-6 | TRBV5-6 | - | once | TGTGCCAGCAGCTTCATTCGTGTTCCCTATAATTCACCCCTCCACTTT | CASSFIRVPYNSPLHF
TRBJ1-1 | TRBV9 | - | - | TGTGCCAGCAGCGTCGGGGGGGCACAGACCACTGAAGCTTTCTTT | CASSVGGAQTTEAFF
TRBJ2-5 | TRBV2 | - | - | TGTGCCAGCAGAGGGGTGCAAGAGACCCAGTACTTC | CASRGVQETQYF
TRBJ2-7 | TRBV5-1 | TRBD2 | - | TGCGCCAGCAGCTTGCAGCGGGGCAGCTCCTACGAGCAGTACTTC | CASSLQRGSSYEQYF
TRBJ2-3 | TRBV5-1 | - | - | TGCGCCAGCAGCCTTCAGGGTAGCGGAGATACGCAGTATTTT | CASSLQGSGDTQYF
TRBJ1-1 | TRBV29-1 | - | - | TGCAGCGTTGAATGGCAGGGGAACACTGAAGCTTTCTTT | CSVEWQGNTEAFF
TRBJ2-3 | TRBV18 | TRBD2 | - | TGTGCCAGCTCACGAGGGACTAGCGGATACACAGATACGCAGTATTTT | CASSRGTSGYTDTQYF
TRBJ2-1 | TRBV9 | TRBD2 | - | TGTGCCAGCAGCGCCTTCGGGGCGGGAGGGGACAATGAGCAGTTCTTC | CASSAFGAGGDNEQFF
TRBJ2-7 | TRBV5-1 | TRBD1 | - | TGCGCCAGCAGCTTGCAGGGGGCCTACGAGCAGTACTTC | CASSLQGAYEQYF
TRBJ1-4 | TRBV12-5 | - | few | TGTGCTAGTGGTGATACCAACACCATTGGGAGGAATGAAAAACTGTTTTTT | CASGDTNTIGRNEKLFF
TRBJ2-7 | TRBV9 | - | few | TGTGCCAGCAGCGTAGGGGTGGGGGGCACCTACGAGCAGTACTTC | CASSVGVGGTYEQYF
TRBJ1-5 | TRBV19 | - | - | TGTGCCAGTAGTATCGGAGTGAGTGAGCGCAATCAGCCCCAGCATTTT | CASSIGVSERNQPQHF
TRBJ2-7 | TRBV4-1 | - | - | TGCGCCAGCAGCCAAAGCATGGGCGGGATAACTTACGAGCAGTACTTC | CASSQSMGGITYEQYF
TRBJ1-1 | TRBV5-1 | - | - | TGCGCCAGCAGCTTTGAACGGGGGGCGCTGGGGACTGAAGCTTTCTTT | CASSFERGALGTEAFF
TRBJ2-2 | TRBV7-8 | TRBD1 | - | TGTGCCAGCAGCTTACGGGGACAGGGGGCCACCGGGGAGCTGTTTTTT | CASSLRGQGATGELFF
TRBJ1-5 | TRBV2 | - | few | TGTGCCAGCAGTGTGGTGGGGAATCAGCCCCAGCATTTT | CASSVVGNQPQHF
TRBJ2-1 | TRBV5-1 | - | - | TGCGCCAGCAGCTTGGATCATGACAATGAGCAGTTCTTC | CASSLDHDNEQFF
TRBJ2-2 | TRBV2 | - | - | TGTGCCAGCAGTGCCCAACAGGGGAACACCGGGGAGCTGTTTTTT | CASSAQQGNTGELFF
TRBJ2-2 | TRBV4-1 | - | - | TGCGCCAGCAGCCAAGAGATGAGGCCCCCCGGGGAGCTGTTTTTT | CASSQEMRPPGELFF
TRBJ1-6 | TRBV18 | TRBD1 | once | TGTGCCAGCTCACTGACGACAGGGGGAAGAAATTCACCCCTCCACTTT | CASSLTTGGRNSPLHF
TRBJ1-3 | TRBV5-5 | - | - | TGTGCCAGCAGCTTTCTTAGGGGGGCGCTGGGAAACACCATATATTTT | CASSFLRGALGNTIYF
TRBJ2-2 | TRBV5-1 | - | - | TGCGCCAGCAGCTTTCCGGGGAACACCGGGGAGCTGTTTTTT | CASSFPGNTGELFF
TRBJ1-1 | TRBV6-5 | - | - | TGTGCCAGCAGTTACAGTCCCATGAACACTGAAGCTTTCTTT | CASSYSPMNTEAFF
TRBJ1-2 | TRBV6-5 | - | - | TGTGCCAGCGGACAGCCCCTTATTGGGGGCTACACCTTC | CASGQPLIGGYTF
TRBJ1-5 | TRBV6-1 | - | - | TGTGCCAGCAGTGAAACGTGGAGCAATCAGCCCCAGCATTTT | CASSETWSNQPQHF
TRBJ2-1 | TRBV5-1 | - | - | TGCGCCAGCAGCTTGGGTTATAGCTCCTACAATGAGCAGTTCTTC | CASSLGYSSYNEQFF
TRBJ2-7 | TRBV6-1 | TRBD1 | - | TGTGCCAGCACTCGGACAGGGGGCTACGAGCAGTACTTC | CASTRTGGYEQYF
TRBJ1-4 | TRBV6-5 | TRBD1 | few | TGTGCCAGCAGACAGGGGGCCTATGAAAAACTGTTTTTT | CASRQGAYEKLFF
TRBJ2-5 | TRBV10-3 | - | - | TGTGCCATCAGCCTAGGACAGCAAGAGACCCAGTACTTC | CAISLGQQETQYF
TRBJ2-7 | TRBV18 | TRBD1 | - | TGTGCCAGCTCACCGTTCCAAGGGGACAGATACTACGAGCAGTACTTC | CASSPFQGDRYYEQYF
TRBJ2-5 | TRBV5-4 | TRBD1 | - | TGTGCCAGCAGCGGGACAGGCGTTGGCTTTTGGGAGACCCAGTACTTC | CASSGTGVGFWETQYF
TRBJ2-5 | TRBV5-8 | - | - | TGTGCCAGCAGCCCGGGGACAACTCAAGAGACCCAGTACTTC | CASSPGTTQETQYF
TRBJ1-1 | TRBV6-6 | - | - | TGTGCCAGCAGTTACACAGGAAAGAACACTGAAGCTTTCTTT | CASSYTGKNTEAFF
TRBJ2-7 | TRBV2 | - | - | TGTGCCACATCTAGCGAGGCCTACGAGCAGTACTTC | CATSSEAYEQYF
TRBJ2-5 | TRBV11-2 | - | - | TGTGCCAGCAGGGGGCCGGGGGAGACCCAGTACTTC | CASRGPGETQYF
TRBJ1-2 | TRBV19 | - | - | TGTGCCAGTAGTATTTGGGGCCCCTATGGCTACACCTTC | CASSIWGPYGYTF
TRBJ1-2 | TRBV19 | - | few | TGTGCCAGTAGTAGTGCGGGGAACTATGGCTACACCTTC | CASSSAGNYGYTF
TRBJ1-2 | TRBV4-2 | - | - | TGTGCCAGCAGCCTGGGAGGAAGAGGGGCGTATGGCTACACCTTC | CASSLGGRGAYGYTF
TRBJ2-3 | TRBV9 | - | - | TGTGCCAGCAGCCCCGGGGAACGCACAGATACGCAGTATTTT | CASSPGERTDTQYF
TRBJ1-2 | TRBV6-5 | TRBD1 | - | TGTGCCACCCGGGACAGGGATAAGGGCTACACCTTC | CATRDRDKGYTF
TRBJ2-2 | TRBV4-2 | TRBD2 | - | TGTGCCAGCAGCCAAGGGACTAGCGGGGCACTGGGGGGGACCGGGGAGCTGTTTTTT | CASSQGTSGALGGTGELFF
TRBJ1-1 | TRBV2 | - | once | TGTGCCAGCAGTGAAGGGGGGGGAACTGAAGCTTTCTTT | CASSEGGGTEAFF
TRBJ2-1 | TRBV9 | - | - | TGTGCCAGCAGCGCCCGAACAGGAGCCTACAATGAGCAGTTCTTC | CASSARTGAYNEQFF